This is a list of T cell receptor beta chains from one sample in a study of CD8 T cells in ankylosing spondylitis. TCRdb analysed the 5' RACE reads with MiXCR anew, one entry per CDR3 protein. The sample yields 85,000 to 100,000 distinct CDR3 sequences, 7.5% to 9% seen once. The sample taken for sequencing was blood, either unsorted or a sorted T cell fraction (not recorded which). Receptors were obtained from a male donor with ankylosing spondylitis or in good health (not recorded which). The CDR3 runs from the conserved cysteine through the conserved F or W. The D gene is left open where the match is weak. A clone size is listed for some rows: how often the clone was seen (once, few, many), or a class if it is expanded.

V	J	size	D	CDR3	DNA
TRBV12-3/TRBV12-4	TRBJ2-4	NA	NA	CASSQTGIAKNIQYF	TGTGCCAGCAGCCAGACGGGGATAGCCAAAAACATTCAGTACTTC
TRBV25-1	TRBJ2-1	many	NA	CASSAGVAEQFF	TGTGCCAGCAGTGCAGGGGTGGCTGAGCAGTTCTTC
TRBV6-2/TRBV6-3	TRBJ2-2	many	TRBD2	CASSYSSGDTGELFF	TGTGCCAGCAGTTACAGTAGCGGGGACACCGGGGAGCTGTTTTTT
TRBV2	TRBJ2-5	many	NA	CASSTLPGPKETQYF	TGTGCCAGCAGTACACTCCCGGGACCGAAAGAGACCCAGTACTTC
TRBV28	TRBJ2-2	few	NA	CASSFSTGRPRFTGELFF	TGTGCCAGCAGTTTTAGTACAGGGAGACCCAGGTTTACCGGGGAGCTGTTTTTT
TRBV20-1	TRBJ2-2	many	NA	CSAYIDEAGTGELFF	TGCAGTGCTTATATCGACGAGGCGGGCACCGGGGAGCTGTTTTTT
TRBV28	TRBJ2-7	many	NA	CASRGPVPYEQYF	TGTGCCAGCCGGGGACCGGTACCCTACGAGCAGTACTTC
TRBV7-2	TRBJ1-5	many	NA	CASRDQGISNQPQHF	TGTGCCAGCAGGGACCAGGGGATTAGCAATCAGCCCCAGCATTTT
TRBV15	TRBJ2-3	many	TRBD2	CATLRGGYTDTQYF	TGTGCCACCCTACGGGGGGGTTACACAGATACGCAGTATTTT
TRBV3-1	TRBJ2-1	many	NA	CASTRVPPGNEQFF	TGTGCCAGCACAAGGGTTCCTCCAGGGAATGAGCAGTTCTTC
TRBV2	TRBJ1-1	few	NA	CASSVAGTEAFF	TGTGCCAGCAGTGTTGCTGGGACTGAAGCTTTCTTT
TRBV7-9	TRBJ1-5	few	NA	CASSSQSSNQPQHF	TGTGCCAGCAGCTCCCAGAGTAGCAATCAGCCCCAGCATTTT
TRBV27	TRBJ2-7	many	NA	CASSEGTSAPYEQYF	TGTGCCAGCAGCGAAGGGACATCGGCGCCCTACGAGCAGTACTTC
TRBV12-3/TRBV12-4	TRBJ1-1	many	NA	CASTLIRTEAFF	TGTGCCAGCACCCTCATCCGTACTGAAGCTTTCTTT
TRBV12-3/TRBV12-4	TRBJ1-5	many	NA	CASSATLTGNQPQHF	TGTGCCAGCAGTGCCACCCTGACAGGCAATCAGCCCCAGCATTTT
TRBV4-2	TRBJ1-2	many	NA	CASSPSVLLGHTF	TGTGCCAGCAGCCCCAGTGTCCTTCTCGGTCACACCTTC
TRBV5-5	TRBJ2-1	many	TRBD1	CASSFRDRRYNEQFF	TGTGCCAGCAGCTTCCGGGACAGGCGGTACAATGAGCAGTTCTTC
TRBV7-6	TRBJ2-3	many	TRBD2	CASSSIAGGPDTQYF	TGTGCCAGCAGCTCTATAGCGGGGGGGCCAGATACGCAGTATTTT
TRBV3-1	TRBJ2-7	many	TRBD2	CASSQDPSGVTYEQYF	TGTGCCAGCAGCCAAGATCCTAGCGGGGTTACCTACGAGCAGTACTTC
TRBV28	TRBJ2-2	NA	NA	CASSSHPVQDTGELFF	TGTGCCAGCAGTTCCCACCCCGTACAGGACACCGGGGAGCTGTTTTTT
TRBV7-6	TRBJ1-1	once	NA	CASSPYAGPTEAFF	TGTGCCAGCAGCCCGTACGCAGGACCAACTGAAGCTTTCTTT
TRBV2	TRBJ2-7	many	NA	CASSGTDSYEQYF	TGTGCCAGCAGTGGAACAGATTCCTACGAGCAGTACTTC
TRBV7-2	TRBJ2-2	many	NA	CASSSLRGPGELFF	TGTGCCAGCAGCTCACTCAGGGGTCCCGGGGAGCTGTTTTTT
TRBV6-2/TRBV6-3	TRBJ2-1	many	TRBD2	CASSFRLAGGPDEQFF	TGTGCCAGCAGTTTCCGTCTGGCGGGGGGGCCTGATGAGCAGTTCTTC
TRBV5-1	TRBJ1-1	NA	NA	CASSLSPGSPNTEAFF	TGCGCCAGCAGCTTGAGTCCGGGATCCCCGAACACTGAAGCTTTCTTT
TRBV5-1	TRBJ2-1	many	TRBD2	CASSYLAGASSYNEQFF	TGCGCCAGCAGCTACTTAGCGGGGGCAAGCTCCTACAATGAGCAGTTCTTC
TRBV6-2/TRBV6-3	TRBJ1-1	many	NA	CASSYQAVNTEAFF	TGTGCCAGCAGTTACCAGGCCGTGAACACTGAAGCTTTCTTT
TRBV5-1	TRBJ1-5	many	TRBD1	CASSVGTGNQPQHF	TGCGCCAGCAGCGTCGGGACAGGGAATCAGCCCCAGCATTTT
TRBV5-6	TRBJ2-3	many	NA	CASSLVIQSTDTQYF	TGTGCCAGCAGCTTGGTGATACAAAGCACAGATACGCAGTATTTT
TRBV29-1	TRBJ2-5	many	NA	CSVVAPVGETQYF	TGCAGCGTTGTAGCCCCGGTGGGGGAGACCCAGTACTTC
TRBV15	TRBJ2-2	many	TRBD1	CATSRGTGDTGELFF	TGTGCCACCAGCAGAGGGACAGGGGACACCGGGGAGCTGTTTTTT
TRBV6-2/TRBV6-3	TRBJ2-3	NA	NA	CASSPGDTQYF	TGTGCCAGCAGCCCGGGAGATACGCAGTATTTT
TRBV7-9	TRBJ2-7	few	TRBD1	CASSPGTGGYEQYF	TGTGCCAGCAGCCCCGGGACAGGGGGCTACGAGCAGTACTTC
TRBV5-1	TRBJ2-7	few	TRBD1	CASSLETGQGAYEQYF	TGCGCCAGCAGCTTGGAGACGGGACAGGGGGCTTACGAGCAGTACTTC
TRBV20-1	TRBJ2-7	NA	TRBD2	CSARDFGGVYEQYF	TGCAGTGCTAGAGATTTCGGGGGGGTATACGAGCAGTACTTC
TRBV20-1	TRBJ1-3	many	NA	CSAMQGVSGNTIYF	TGCAGTGCTATGCAGGGCGTCTCTGGAAACACCATATATTTT
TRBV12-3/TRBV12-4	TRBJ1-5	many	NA	CASSIWRGNQPQHF	TGTGCCAGCAGTATTTGGAGGGGGAATCAGCCCCAGCATTTT
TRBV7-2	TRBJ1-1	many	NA	CASSLASAGNTEAFF	TGTGCCAGCAGCTTAGCGTCGGCGGGGAACACTGAAGCTTTCTTT
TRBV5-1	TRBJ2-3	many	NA	CASSPEGVSTDTQYF	TGCGCCAGCAGCCCCGAGGGGGTCAGCACAGATACGCAGTATTTT
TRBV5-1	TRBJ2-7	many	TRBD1	CASSFAGTDTSYEQYF	TGCGCCAGCAGCTTTGCCGGGACAGACACAAGCTACGAGCAGTACTTC
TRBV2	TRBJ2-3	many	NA	CASSELVTDTQYF	TGTGCCAGCAGTGAACTAGTCACAGATACGCAGTATTTT
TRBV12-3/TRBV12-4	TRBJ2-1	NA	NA	CASSPGASRGGFNEQFF	TGTGCCAGCAGTCCAGGGGCCTCAAGGGGGGGTTTTAATGAGCAGTTCTTC
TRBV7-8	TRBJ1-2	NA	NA	CASSSARQVFGYTF	TGTGCCAGCAGCTCCGCCCGACAGGTTTTTGGCTACACCTTC
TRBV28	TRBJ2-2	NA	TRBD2	CARSLRVAGFANTGELFF	TGTGCCCGCAGTTTGAGGGTAGCGGGCTTCGCGAACACCGGGGAGCTGTTTTTT
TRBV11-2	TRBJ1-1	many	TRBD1	CASSPQGANTEAFF	TGTGCCAGCAGCCCACAGGGGGCTAACACTGAAGCTTTCTTT
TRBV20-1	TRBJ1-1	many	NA	CSATGTEAFF	TGCAGTGCAACCGGGACTGAAGCTTTCTTT
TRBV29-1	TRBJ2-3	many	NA	CSVLQRSTDTQYF	TGCAGCGTTCTCCAGCGGAGCACAGATACGCAGTATTTT
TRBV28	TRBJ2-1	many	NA	CASSLTPGLQFF	TGTGCCAGCAGTTTAACCCCAGGTCTTCAGTTCTTC
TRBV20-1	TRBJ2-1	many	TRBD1	CSARNPTGVNEQFF	TGCAGTGCTAGAAACCCGACAGGGGTGAATGAGCAGTTCTTC
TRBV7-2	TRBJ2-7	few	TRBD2	CASSLAVAGLYEQYF	TGTGCCAGCAGCTTAGCGGTAGCGGGTCTCTACGAGCAGTACTTC